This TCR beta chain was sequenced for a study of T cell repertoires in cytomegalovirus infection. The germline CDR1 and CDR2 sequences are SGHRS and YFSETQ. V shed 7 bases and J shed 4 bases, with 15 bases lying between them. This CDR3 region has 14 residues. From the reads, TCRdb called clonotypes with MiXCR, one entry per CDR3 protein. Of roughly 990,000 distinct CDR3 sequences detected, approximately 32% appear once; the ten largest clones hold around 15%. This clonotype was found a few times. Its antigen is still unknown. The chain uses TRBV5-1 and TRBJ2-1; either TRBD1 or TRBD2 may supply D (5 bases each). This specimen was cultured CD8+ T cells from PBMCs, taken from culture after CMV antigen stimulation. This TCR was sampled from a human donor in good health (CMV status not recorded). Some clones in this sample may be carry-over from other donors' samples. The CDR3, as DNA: TGCGCCAGCGGACTGAGAGGGGCTTACAATGAGCAGTTCTTC. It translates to CASGLRGAYNEQFF. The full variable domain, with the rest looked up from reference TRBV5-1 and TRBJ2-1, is KAGVTQTPRYLIKTRGQQVTLSCSPISGHRSVSWYQQTPGQGLQFLFEYFSETQRNKGNFPGRFSGRQFSNSRSEMNVSTLELGDSALYLCASGLRGAYNEQFFGPGTRLTVL.